This T cell receptor beta chain appears in the sequencing data of a study of T cell responses to AZD1222 COVID-19 vaccine. Study-level findings and limits: Clonal diversity may have been underestimated, and the donors were mostly white British, with more females than males. Nearly half of spike-specific TCRs reportedly target variant regions that are unmutated in the B.1.351 and B.1.1.7 variants. Spike-specific TCR breadth rose after two AZD1222 doses, and depth rose as well. Repertoires were collected only later (after the peak T cell response had occurred).

TCRdb's copy holds only in-frame clones and misses some; the assay was immunoSEQ multiplex PCR. The table has tens of thousands of clones, 85% to 90% seen once; the top ten hold more than 1.2%. In the case of this clone: Its antigen is not known.

This CDR3 is built from 15 residues. V dropped 8 bases and J dropped 6 bases, with 21 bases sitting between them. The V gene's germline CDR1 is SNHLY and CDR2 FYNNEI. Specimen: peripheral blood, collected 28 days after the second AZD1222 dose. The genes are TRBV2 and TRBJ2-3, with a weak D call TRBD2 (6 bases). The receptor was derived from an adult who received the AZD1222 COVID-19 vaccine. Written as DNA, the CDR3 is TGTGCCAGCTCCTGGGCAGCGGGTGCGGGGGATACGCAGTATTTT. This gives the protein CASSWAAGAGDTQYF.